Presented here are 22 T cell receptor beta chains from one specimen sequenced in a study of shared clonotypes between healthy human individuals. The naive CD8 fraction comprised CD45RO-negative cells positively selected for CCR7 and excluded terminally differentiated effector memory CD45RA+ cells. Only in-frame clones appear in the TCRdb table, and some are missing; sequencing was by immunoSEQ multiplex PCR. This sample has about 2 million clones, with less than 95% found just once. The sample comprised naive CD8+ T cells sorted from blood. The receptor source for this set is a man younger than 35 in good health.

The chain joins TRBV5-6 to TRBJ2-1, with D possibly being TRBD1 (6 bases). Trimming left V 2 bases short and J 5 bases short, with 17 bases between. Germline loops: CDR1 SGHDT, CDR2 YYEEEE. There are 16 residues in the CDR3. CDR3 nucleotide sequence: TGTGCCAGCAGCTTTGGGACACTTAAAGGGGACAATGAGCAGTTCTTC. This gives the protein CASSFGTLKGDNEQFF.

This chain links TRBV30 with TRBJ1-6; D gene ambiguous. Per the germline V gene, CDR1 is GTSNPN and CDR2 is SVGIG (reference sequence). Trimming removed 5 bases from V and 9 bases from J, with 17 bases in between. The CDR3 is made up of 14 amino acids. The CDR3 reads CAWVETTEASPLHF. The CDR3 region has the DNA TGTGCCTGGGTCGAGACGACGGAGGCTTCACCCCTCCACTTT. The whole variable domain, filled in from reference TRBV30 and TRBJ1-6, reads SQTIHQWPATLVQPVGSPLSLECTVEGTSNPNLYWYRQAAGRGLQLLFYSVGIGQISSEVPQNLSASRPQDRQFILSSKKLLLSDSGFYLCAWVETTEASPLHFGNGTRLTVT.

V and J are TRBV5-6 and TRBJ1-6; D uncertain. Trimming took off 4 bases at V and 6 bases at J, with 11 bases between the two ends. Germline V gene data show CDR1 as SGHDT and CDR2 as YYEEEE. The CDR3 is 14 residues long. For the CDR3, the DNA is TGTGCCAGCAGCCACGTGGAAGTTAATTCACCCCTCCACTTT. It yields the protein CASSHVEVNSPLHF.

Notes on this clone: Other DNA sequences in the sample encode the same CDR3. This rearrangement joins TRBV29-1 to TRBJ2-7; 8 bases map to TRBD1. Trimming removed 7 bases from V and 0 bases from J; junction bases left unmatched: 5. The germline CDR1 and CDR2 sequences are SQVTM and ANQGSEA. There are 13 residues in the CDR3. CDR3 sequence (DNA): TGCAGCGCTCGGACAGGGAGCTCCTACGAGCAGTACTTC. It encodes CSARTGSSYEQYF.

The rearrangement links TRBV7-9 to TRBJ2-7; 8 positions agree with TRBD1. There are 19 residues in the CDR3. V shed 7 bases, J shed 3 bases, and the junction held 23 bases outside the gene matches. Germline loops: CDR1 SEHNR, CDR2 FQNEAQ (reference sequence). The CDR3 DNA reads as TGTGCCAGCACTCTAGCGTTAGGACAGGGATGGAGAAGTGACTACGAGCAGTACTTC. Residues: CASTLALGQGWRSDYEQYF.

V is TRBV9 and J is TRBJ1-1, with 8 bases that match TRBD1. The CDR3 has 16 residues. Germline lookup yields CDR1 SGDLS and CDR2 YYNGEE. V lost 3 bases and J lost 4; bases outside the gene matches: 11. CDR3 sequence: CASSDGQGSDSTEAFF. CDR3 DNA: TGTGCCAGCAGCGACGGACAGGGATCTGACAGCACTGAAGCTTTCTTT. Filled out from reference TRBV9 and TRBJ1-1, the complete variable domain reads DSGVTQTPKHLITATGQRVTLRCSPRSGDLSVYWYQQSLDQGLQFLIQYYNGEERAKGNILERFSAQQFPDLHSELNLSSLELGDSALYFCASSDGQGSDSTEAFFGQGTRLTVV.

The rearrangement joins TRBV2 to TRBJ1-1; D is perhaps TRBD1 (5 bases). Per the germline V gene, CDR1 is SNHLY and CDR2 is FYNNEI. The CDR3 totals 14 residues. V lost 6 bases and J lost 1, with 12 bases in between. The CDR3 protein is CASSAGQANTEAFF. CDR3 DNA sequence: TGTGCCAGCAGCGCCGGACAAGCGAACACTGAAGCTTTCTTT.

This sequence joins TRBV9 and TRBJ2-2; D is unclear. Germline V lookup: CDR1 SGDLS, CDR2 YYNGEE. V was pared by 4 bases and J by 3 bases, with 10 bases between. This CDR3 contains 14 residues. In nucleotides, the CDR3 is TGTGCCAGCAGCCCCATGGGCGACACCGGGGAGCTGTTTTTT. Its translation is CASSPMGDTGELFF.

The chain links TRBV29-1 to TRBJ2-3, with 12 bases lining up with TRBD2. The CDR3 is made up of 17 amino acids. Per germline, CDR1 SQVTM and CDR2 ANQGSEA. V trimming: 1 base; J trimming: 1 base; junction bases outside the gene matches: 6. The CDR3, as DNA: TGCAGCGTTGAAGGGCTAGCGGGGGGGCAGGGCACAGATACGCAGTATTTT. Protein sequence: CSVEGLAGGQGTDTQYF.

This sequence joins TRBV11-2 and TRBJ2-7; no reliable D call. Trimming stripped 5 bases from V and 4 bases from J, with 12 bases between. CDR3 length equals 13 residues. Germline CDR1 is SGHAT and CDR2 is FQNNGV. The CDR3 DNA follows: TGTGCCAGCAGCCCGAGCTCCTCGTACGAGCAGTACTTC. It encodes CASSPSSSYEQYF. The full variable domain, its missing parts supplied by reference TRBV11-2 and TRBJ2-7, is EAGVAQSPRYKIIEKRQSVAFWCNPISGHATLYWYQQILGQGPKLLIQFQNNGVVDDSQLPKDRFSAERLKGVDSTLKIQPAKLEDSAVYLCASSPSSSYEQYFGPGTRLTVT.

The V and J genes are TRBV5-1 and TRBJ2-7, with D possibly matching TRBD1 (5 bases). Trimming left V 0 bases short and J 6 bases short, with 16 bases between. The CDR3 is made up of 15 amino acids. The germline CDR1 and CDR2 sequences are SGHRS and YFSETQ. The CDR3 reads CASSLGQGMSGEQYF. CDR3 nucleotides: TGCGCCAGCAGCTTGGGCCAGGGAATGAGTGGCGAGCAGTACTTC.

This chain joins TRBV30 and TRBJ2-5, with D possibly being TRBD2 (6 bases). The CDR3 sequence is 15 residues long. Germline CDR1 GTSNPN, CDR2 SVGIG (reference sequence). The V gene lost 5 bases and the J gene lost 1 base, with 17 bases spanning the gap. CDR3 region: CAWGRGTASQETQYF. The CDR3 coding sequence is TGTGCCTGGGGACGCGGGACGGCCTCCCAAGAGACCCAGTACTTC. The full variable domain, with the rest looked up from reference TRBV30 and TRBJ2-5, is SQTIHQWPATLVQPVGSPLSLECTVEGTSNPNLYWYRQAAGRGLQLLFYSVGIGQISSEVPQNLSASRPQDRQFILSSKKLLLSDSGFYLCAWGRGTASQETQYFGPGTRLLVL.

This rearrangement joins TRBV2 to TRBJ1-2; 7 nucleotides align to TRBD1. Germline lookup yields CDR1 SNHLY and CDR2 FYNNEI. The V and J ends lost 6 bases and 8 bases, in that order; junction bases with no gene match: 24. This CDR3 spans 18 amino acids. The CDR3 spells CASSAGGPGRAGYWGYTF. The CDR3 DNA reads TGTGCCAGCAGCGCAGGGGGTCCAGGCAGGGCCGGTTATTGGGGCTACACCTTC.

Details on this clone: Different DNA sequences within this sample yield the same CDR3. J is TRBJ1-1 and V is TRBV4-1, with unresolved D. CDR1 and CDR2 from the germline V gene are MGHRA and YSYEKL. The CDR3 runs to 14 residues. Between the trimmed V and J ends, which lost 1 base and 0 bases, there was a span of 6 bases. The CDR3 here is CASSQGTMNTEAFF. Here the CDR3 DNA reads TGCGCCAGCAGCCAAGGTACCATGAACACTGAAGCTTTCTTT.

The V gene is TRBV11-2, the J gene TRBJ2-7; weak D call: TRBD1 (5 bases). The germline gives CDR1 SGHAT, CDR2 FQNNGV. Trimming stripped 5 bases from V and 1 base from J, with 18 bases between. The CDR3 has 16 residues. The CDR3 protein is CASSGAEGKGSYEQYF. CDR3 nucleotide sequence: TGTGCCAGCAGCGGGGCTGAAGGCAAGGGTTCCTACGAGCAGTACTTC.

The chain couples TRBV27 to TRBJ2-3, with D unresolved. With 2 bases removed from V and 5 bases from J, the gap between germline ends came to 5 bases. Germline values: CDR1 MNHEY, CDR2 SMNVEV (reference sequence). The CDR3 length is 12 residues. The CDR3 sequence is CASSLNGDTQYF. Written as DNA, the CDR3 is TGTGCCAGCAGTTTAAACGGAGATACGCAGTATTTT.

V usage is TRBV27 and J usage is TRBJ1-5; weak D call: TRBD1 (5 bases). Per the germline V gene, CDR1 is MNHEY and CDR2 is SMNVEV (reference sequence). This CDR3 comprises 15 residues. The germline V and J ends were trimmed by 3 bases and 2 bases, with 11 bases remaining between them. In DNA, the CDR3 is TGTGCCAGCAGTTTGGAAGGGGCGCGCAATCAGCCCCAGCATTTT. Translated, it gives CASSLEGARNQPQHF.

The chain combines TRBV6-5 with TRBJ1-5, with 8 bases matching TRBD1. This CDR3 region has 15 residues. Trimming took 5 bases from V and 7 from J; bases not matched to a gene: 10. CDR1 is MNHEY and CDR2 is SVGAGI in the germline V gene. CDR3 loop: CASSLTGEGGQPQHF. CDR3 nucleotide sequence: TGTGCCAGCAGTCTGACAGGGGAGGGTGGACAGCCCCAGCATTTT.

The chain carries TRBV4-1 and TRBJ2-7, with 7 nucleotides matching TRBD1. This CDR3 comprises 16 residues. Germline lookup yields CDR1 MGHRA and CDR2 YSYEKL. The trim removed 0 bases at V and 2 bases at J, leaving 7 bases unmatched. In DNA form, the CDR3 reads TGCGCCAGCAGCCAAGAGGGGACAGCCGCACCCTACGAGCAGTACTTC. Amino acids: CASSQEGTAAPYEQYF.

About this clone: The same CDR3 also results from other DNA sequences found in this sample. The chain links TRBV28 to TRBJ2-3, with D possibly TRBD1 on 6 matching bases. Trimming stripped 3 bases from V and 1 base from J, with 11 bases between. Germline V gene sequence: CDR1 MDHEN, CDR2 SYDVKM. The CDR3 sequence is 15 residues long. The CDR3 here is CASSLGQGRTDTQYF. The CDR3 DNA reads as TGTGCCAGCAGTTTGGGGCAGGGGCGCACAGATACGCAGTATTTT.

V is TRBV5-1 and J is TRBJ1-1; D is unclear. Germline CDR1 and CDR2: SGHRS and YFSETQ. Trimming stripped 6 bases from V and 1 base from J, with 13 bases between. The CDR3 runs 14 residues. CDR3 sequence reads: CASTLSLWNTEAFF. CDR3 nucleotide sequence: TGCGCCAGCACCCTCAGCCTCTGGAACACTGAAGCTTTCTTT.

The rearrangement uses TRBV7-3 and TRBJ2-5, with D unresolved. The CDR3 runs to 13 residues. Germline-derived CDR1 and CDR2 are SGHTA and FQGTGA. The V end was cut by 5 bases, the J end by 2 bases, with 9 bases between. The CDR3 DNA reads TGTGCCAGCAGCCCCCTGGGGCAAGAGACCCAGTACTTC. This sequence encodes CASSPLGQETQYF.